This TCR beta chain was captured by sequencing in a study of T-cell memory formation after mild COVID-19. Points from the study as a whole: Clones that contracted from day 15 to 85 had balanced CD4/CD8; later expanders were CD4+ biased. Pre-infection memory contained some responding clones, which suggested that cross-reactive memory had joined.

Germline V gives CDR1 DFQATT, CDR2 SNEGSKA (reference sequence). The CDR3 spans 15 residues. V lost 3 bases to trimming and J lost 4 bases; unmatched junction nucleotides: 9. As concerns this clonotype: Its cognate antigen is unknown.

Libraries for TCRalpha and TCRbeta carried sample barcodes and unique molecular identifiers via 5'RACE. TCRdb re-called the 5' RACE reads with MiXCR, one entry per CDR3 protein. Altogether around 510,000 distinct CDR3 sequences are present, about 20% being singletons, with the ten largest covering 7% to 9%. This receptor was identified in an adult woman who had mild COVID-19 (a few samples of this study predate the infection). Cell type and time point are not known. Sequencing used PBMCs or a T cell subset sorted from them (not recorded which). This chain uses TRBV20-1 with TRBJ1-5; 7 nucleotides agree with TRBD1. In nucleotides, the CDR3 is TGCAGTGCTAGGCCCTGGGACAGCGAAAATCAGCCCCAGCATTTT. It encodes CSARPWDSENQPQHF.